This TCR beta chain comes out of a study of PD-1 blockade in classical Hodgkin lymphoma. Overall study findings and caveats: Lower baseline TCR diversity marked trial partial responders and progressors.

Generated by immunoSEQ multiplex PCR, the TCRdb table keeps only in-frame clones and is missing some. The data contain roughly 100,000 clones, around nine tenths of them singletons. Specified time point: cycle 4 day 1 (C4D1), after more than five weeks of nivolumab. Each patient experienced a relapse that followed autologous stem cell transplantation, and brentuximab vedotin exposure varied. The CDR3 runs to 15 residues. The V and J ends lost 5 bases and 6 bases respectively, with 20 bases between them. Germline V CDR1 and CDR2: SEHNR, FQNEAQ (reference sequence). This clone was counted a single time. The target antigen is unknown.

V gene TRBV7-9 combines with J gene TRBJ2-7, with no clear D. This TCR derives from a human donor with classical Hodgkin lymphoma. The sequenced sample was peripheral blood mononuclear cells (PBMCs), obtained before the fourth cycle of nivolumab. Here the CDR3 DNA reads TGTGCCAGCAGCCCCGGGCTTTTCCTGATGGGCGAGCAGTACTTC. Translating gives CASSPGLFLMGEQYF.